This T cell receptor (beta chain) was identified during a study of radiotherapy plus CTLA-4 blockade in lung cancer. Study information: Objective responses were documented in under 20% of patients, with disease control in 31%. Whole-study results and caveats: Blood TCR clones of tumor origin expanded after radiotherapy plus ipilimumab.

V shed 4 bases, J shed 0 bases, and the junction held 7 bases outside the gene matches. The length of the CDR3 is 17 residues. Looked up from germline, CDR1 is SGHTA and CDR2 is FQGTGA. Treatment of patients with chemo-refractory metastatic non-small-cell lung cancer consisted of focal radiation plus CTLA-4 blockade with ipilimumab. Libraries were prepared by immunoSEQ multiplex PCR; TCRdb keeps only in-frame clonotypes and omits some of them. The sample carries about 50,000 clones, 84% recorded once. Regarding this clone: Antigen unknown.

Sequenced here: peripheral blood, sampled from a patient treated with radiotherapy plus ipilimumab. The rearrangement joins TRBV7-3 to TRBJ2-1; 9 positions agree with TRBD2. The receptor was isolated from a human donor with non-small cell lung cancer whose response to radiotherapy plus ipilimumab could not be evaluated. CDR3 residues: CASSSSSGTSSYNEQFF. Written as DNA, the CDR3 is TGTGCCAGCAGCTCTTCTAGCGGGACCAGCTCCTACAATGAGCAGTTCTTC.